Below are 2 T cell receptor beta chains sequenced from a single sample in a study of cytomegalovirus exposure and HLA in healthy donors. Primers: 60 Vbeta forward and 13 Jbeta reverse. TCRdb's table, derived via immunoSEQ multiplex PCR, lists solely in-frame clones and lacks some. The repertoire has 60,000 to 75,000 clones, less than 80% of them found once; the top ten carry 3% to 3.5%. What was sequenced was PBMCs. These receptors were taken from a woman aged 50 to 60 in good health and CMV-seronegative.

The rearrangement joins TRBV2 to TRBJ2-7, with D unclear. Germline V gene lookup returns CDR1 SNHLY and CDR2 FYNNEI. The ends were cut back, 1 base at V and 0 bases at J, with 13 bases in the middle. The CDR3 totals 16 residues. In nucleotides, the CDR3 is TGTGCCAGCAGTGAAGGTATGATCGCTAGCTCCTACGAGCAGTACTTC. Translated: CASSEGMIASSYEQYF.

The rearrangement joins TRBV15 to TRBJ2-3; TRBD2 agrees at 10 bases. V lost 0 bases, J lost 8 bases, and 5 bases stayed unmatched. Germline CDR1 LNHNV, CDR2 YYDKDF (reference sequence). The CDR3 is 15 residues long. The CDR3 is CATSRDLAGVSTQYF. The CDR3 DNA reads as TGTGCCACCAGCAGAGATCTAGCGGGAGTGAGTACGCAGTATTTT.